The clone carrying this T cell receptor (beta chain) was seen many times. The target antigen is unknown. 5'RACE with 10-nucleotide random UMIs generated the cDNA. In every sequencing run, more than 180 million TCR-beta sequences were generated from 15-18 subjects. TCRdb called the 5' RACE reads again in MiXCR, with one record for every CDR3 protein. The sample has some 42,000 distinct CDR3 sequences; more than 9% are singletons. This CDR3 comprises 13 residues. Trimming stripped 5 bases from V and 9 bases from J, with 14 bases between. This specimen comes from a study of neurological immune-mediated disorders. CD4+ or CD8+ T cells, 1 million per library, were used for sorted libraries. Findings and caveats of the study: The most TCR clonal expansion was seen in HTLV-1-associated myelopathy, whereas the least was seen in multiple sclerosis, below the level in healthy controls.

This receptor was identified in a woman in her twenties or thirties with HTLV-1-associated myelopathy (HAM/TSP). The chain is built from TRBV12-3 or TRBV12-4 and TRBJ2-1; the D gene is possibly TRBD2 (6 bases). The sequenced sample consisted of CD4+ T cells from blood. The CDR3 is CASSQTSLGEQFF. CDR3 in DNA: TGTGCCAGCAGTCAGACTAGTTTGGGTGAGCAGTTCTTC.